The 29 T cell receptor beta chains below were found in one sample sequenced in a study of T-cell memory formation after mild COVID-19. A single record per CDR3 protein comes from TCRdb applying MiXCR to the 5' RACE reads. The sample has under 350,000 distinct CDR3 sequences, under 20% seen once; the top ten hold approximately 25%. Source material: PBMCs or a T cell subset sorted from them (not recorded which). Every receptor here comes from a man aged 18-30 years who had mild COVID-19 (a few samples of this study predate the infection). Cell type and time point are not known.

This clonotype was found many times. The chain is built from TRBV7-2 and TRBJ2-7; a weak D match, TRBD2 (6 bases). Trimming removed 2 bases at V and 1 base at J, with 12 bases between. CDR1 SGHTA and CDR2 FQGNSA come from the germline V gene. CDR3 size: 15 residues. For the CDR3, the DNA is TGTGCCAGCAGCTTACAGGGAGGTCTATCCTACGAGCAGTACGTC. This codes for CASSLQGGLSYEQYV.

A single count supports this clonotype. The chain has TRBV4-2 and TRBJ1-4, with D uncertain. Trimming shortened V by 0 bases and J by 8 bases, and 10 bases separated the two germline ends. In germline, CDR1 is LGHNA, CDR2 YNFKEQ. This CDR3 has 14 amino acids. The CDR3 DNA reads TGTGCCAGCAGCCAAGACGCCTCGGGGGAAAAACTGTTTTTT. This encodes CASSQDASGEKLFF.

The V and J genes are TRBV7-2 and TRBJ2-3; D not certain. The germline CDR1 and CDR2 sequences are SGHTA and FQGNSA. The V and J ends lost 2 bases and 0 bases respectively, with 12 bases between them. This CDR3 has 16 residues. Here the CDR3 reads CASSLFEEPSTDTQYF. As DNA, the CDR3 is TGTGCCAGCAGCTTATTCGAGGAACCTAGCACAGATACGCAGTATTTT.

This chain joins TRBV7-9 and TRBJ1-2; no definite D call. The V end was cut by 0 bases, the J end by 4 bases, with 9 bases between. CDR1 is SEHNR and CDR2 is FQNEAQ in the germline V gene (reference sequence). The CDR3 sequence is 14 residues long. The CDR3, as DNA: TGTGCCAGCAGCTTAGCTGGAGCCTTCTATGGCTACACCTTC. It yields the protein CASSLAGAFYGYTF.

The chain employs TRBV10-3 and TRBJ2-1, with 14 positions matching TRBD2. Trimming at V came to 6 bases and at J to 10 bases, leaving 14 bases not matched to a gene. Germline CDR1 is ENHRY and CDR2 is SYGVKD. CDR3 length: 17 amino acids. The CDR3 DNA follows: TGTGCCATCAGGGGGACTAGCGGGGGCCTCCAGAGGGAAGAGCAGTTCTTC. Translated: CAIRGTSGGLQREEQFF.

The chain's CDR3 is CASRPGTGDYNEQFF. For the CDR3, the DNA is TGTGCCAGCCGACCTGGGACAGGGGATTACAATGAGCAGTTCTTC. V usage is TRBV6-4 and J usage is TRBJ2-1, with TRBD1 identical over 10 bases. CDR3 length: 15 residues. Per germline, CDR1 MRHNA and CDR2 SNTAGT. V shed 8 bases and J 4 bases; nucleotides not matched to a gene: 8.

The J gene is TRBJ2-7, the V gene TRBV18, with D unclear. V was clipped by 5 bases and J by 6 bases, with 11 bases between them. Per the germline V gene, CDR1 is KGHSH and CDR2 is LQKENI. This CDR3 region has 12 residues. The CDR3 region is CASSGPRVEQYV. The DNA of the CDR3 is TGTGCCAGCTCAGGACCAAGGGTCGAGCAGTACGTC.

The CDR3 here is CSATGWDRKGYTF. Here the CDR3 DNA reads TGCAGTGCTACTGGATGGGACAGAAAGGGCTACACCTTC. The chain links TRBV20-1 to TRBJ1-2, with TRBD1 identical over 7 bases. J gave up 8 bases and V 4 bases, and 10 bases lay outside the gene matches. Per the germline V gene, CDR1 is DFQATT and CDR2 is SNEGSKA (reference sequence). CDR3 length equals 13 residues.

The gene calls are TRBV5-5 and TRBJ2-7; TRBD1 matches 7 bases. CDR1 and CDR2 from the germline V gene are SGHKS and YYEKEE (reference sequence). Unmatched junction bases numbered 5, after V lost 4 bases and J lost 4 bases. The CDR3 extends over 13 amino acids. CDR3: CASSRQGSYEQYF. The CDR3 DNA follows: TGTGCCAGCAGCCGACAGGGTAGTTACGAGCAGTACTTC.

V is TRBV10-3 and J is TRBJ1-2; D is uncertain. CDR1 and CDR2 (germline): ENHRY, SYGVKD. Trimming shortened V by 0 bases and J by 4 bases, and 9 bases separated the two germline ends. The CDR3 loop spans 14 amino acids. Here the CDR3 DNA reads TGTGCCATCAGTGAGTCGAATTCCGGCTATGGCTACACCTTC. It yields the protein CAISESNSGYGYTF.

This rearrangement joins TRBV29-1 to TRBJ2-7, with a weak D call TRBD1 (6 bases). Per germline, CDR1 SQVTM and CDR2 ANQGSEA. The CDR3 length is 13 residues. The germline V and J ends were trimmed by 4 bases and 2 bases, with 12 bases remaining between them. This CDR3 reads CSVGGQQPYEQYF. The CDR3 coding sequence is TGCAGCGTTGGAGGACAGCAACCCTACGAGCAGTACTTC.

In this sample, this clonotype turned up a few times. V usage is TRBV7-9 and J usage is TRBJ1-6; no clear D gene. Germline-derived CDR1 and CDR2 are SEHNR and FQNEAQ (reference sequence). The CDR3 contains 13 residues. The V and J ends lost 3 bases and 5 bases respectively, with 5 bases between them. Here the CDR3 DNA reads TGTGCCAGCAGCTTGCTGGATAATTCACCCCTCCACTTT. Protein: CASSLLDNSPLHF.

This clonotype was found a few times. The chain is built from TRBV7-2 and TRBJ2-1; the D gene is possibly TRBD2 (6 bases). The CDR3 sequence is 16 residues long. Trimming took 5 bases from V and 1 from J, leaving 15 bases between them. Germline CDR1 and CDR2: SGHTA and FQGNSA. The CDR3 here is CASSGGERVSYNEQFF. In nucleotides, the CDR3 is TGTGCCAGCAGCGGAGGGGAGAGGGTTTCCTACAATGAGCAGTTCTTC.

This sequence joins TRBV6-8 and TRBJ2-7, with TRBD2 matching over 8 bases. This CDR3 contains 16 residues. Germline CDR1 is MNHGY and CDR2 is SAAAGT. Trimming removed 8 bases from V and 2 bases from J; junction bases left unmatched: 14. The CDR3 DNA reads as TGTGCCAGCGTAGCGGGGTACCAACTACTTACCTACGAGCAGTACGTC. As protein: CASVAGYQLLTYEQYV.

This clonotype has more than one count but fewer than ten. The chain links TRBV2 to TRBJ2-1, with D perhaps matching TRBD2 (5 bases). Germline V gene lookup returns CDR1 SNHLY and CDR2 FYNNEI. The germline V and J ends were trimmed by 7 bases and 9 bases, with 13 bases remaining between them. CDR3 length: 12 amino acids. The CDR3, as DNA: TGTGCCAGCATCGAGGGTCTGAGTGAGCAGTTCTTC. Translating it yields CASIEGLSEQFF. The full variable domain, its missing parts supplied by reference TRBV2 and TRBJ2-1, is EPEVTQTPSHQVTQMGQEVILRCVPISNHLYFYWYRQILGQKVEFLVSFYNNEISEKSEIFDDQFSVERPDGSNFTLKIRSTKLEDSAMYFCASIEGLSEQFFGPGTRLTVL.

The sample holds many counts of this clonotype. The chain is built from TRBV7-2 and TRBJ2-3; TRBD2 matches 14 bases. The CDR3 contains 18 residues. J lost 0 bases, V lost 0 bases, and 2 bases had no gene match. Looked up from germline, CDR1 is SGHTA and CDR2 is FQGNSA. The CDR3 coding sequence is TGTGCCAGCAGCTTAGCCGGGACTAGCGGGAGTAGCACAGATACGCAGTATTTT. Its protein product is CASSLAGTSGSSTDTQYF.

The chain couples TRBV20-1 to TRBJ2-7; 11 bases fit TRBD2. The germline V gene encodes CDR1 DFQATT and CDR2 SNEGSKA (reference sequence). There are 11 residues in the CDR3. The CDR3 DNA follows: TGCAGAGGACTAGCGGGCTACGAGCAGTACTTC. The encoded protein is CRGLAGYEQYF.

The chain couples TRBV5-4 to TRBJ1-1; D may be TRBD1 (5 bases). The CDR3 is made up of 13 amino acids. V was shortened by 8 bases and J by 0 bases, with 11 bases between the two germline ends. Germline lookup yields CDR1 SGHNT and CDR2 YYREEE (reference sequence). The DNA for the CDR3 is TGTGCCAGTATGGGACCCCTGAACACTGAAGCTTTCTTT. Protein: CASMGPLNTEAFF.

The genes are TRBV10-1 and TRBJ1-6; D may be TRBD1 (5 bases). The CDR3 has 11 residues. Germline V lookup: CDR1 WNHNN, CDR2 SYGVQD (reference sequence). CDR3 bases: TGCGCTCGAGGGGTAAGCTCACCCCTCCACTTT. Translating it yields CARGVSSPLHF.

This clonotype showed up just a few times. This sequence joins TRBV27 and TRBJ2-5, with TRBD1 as a possible D gene (5 bases). The V and J ends lost 8 bases and 5 bases respectively, with 18 bases between them. This CDR3 has 14 amino acids. Germline-derived CDR1 and CDR2 are MNHEY and SMNVEV (reference sequence). In DNA, the CDR3 is TGTGCCAGCCAACGCAAGGGGATTTGGGAGACCCAGTACTTC. This translates into CASQRKGIWETQYF.

The CDR3 is CASSPQRAGANVLTF. The DNA for the CDR3 is TGTGCCAGCAGCCCTCAGAGGGCTGGGGCCAACGTCCTGACTTTC. This chain connects TRBV7-2 to TRBJ2-6; D is possibly TRBD2 (5 bases). Germline CDR1 and CDR2: SGHTA and FQGNSA. The CDR3 consists of 15 residues. With 5 bases removed from V and 2 bases from J, the gap between germline ends came to 10 bases.

The chain combines TRBV28 with TRBJ1-5; D not certain. This CDR3 has 15 amino acids. V lost 3 bases and J 3 bases, leaving 12 bases between the germline ends. The V gene's germline CDR1 is MDHEN and CDR2 SYDVKM. The CDR3 coding sequence is TGTGCCAGCAGTTTCGTACAGACAAACAATCAGCCCCAGCATTTT. Protein sequence: CASSFVQTNNQPQHF.

This chain joins TRBV5-5 and TRBJ2-6; 7 positions agree with TRBD2. This CDR3 region has 17 residues. V lost 4 bases and J lost 0; bases outside the gene matches: 7. Germline CDR1 reads SGHKS; CDR2 reads YYEKEE (reference sequence). CDR3: CASSIGPGGSGANVLTF. The CDR3 DNA follows: TGTGCCAGCAGCATCGGACCGGGAGGCTCTGGGGCCAACGTCCTGACTTTC.

The genes are TRBV20-1 and TRBJ2-1, with D maybe TRBD2 (6 bases). With 1 base removed from V and 3 bases from J, the gap between germline ends came to 10 bases. CDR1 and CDR2 (germline): DFQATT, SNEGSKA (reference sequence). The CDR3 has 14 amino acids. The CDR3 sequence: CSARGDSGYNEQFF. The CDR3 coding sequence is TGCAGTGCTAGAGGTGATAGCGGCTACAATGAGCAGTTCTTC.

In its sample, this clonotype was seen a few times. This chain uses TRBV6-1 with TRBJ1-4; D unresolved. V dropped 5 bases and J dropped 3 bases, with 16 bases sitting between them. The CDR3 has 16 amino acids. In germline, CDR1 is MNHNS, CDR2 SASEGT. The CDR3 DNA sequence: TGTGCCAGCAGTTACCTGGGAGGTAGGGCTAATGAAAAACTGTTTTTT. It encodes CASSYLGGRANEKLFF.

The chain employs TRBV5-1 and TRBJ2-7, with 9 bases aligning to TRBD1. CDR3 length equals 16 residues. Germline V lookup: CDR1 SGHRS, CDR2 YFSETQ. V lost 3 bases and J lost 6; bases outside the gene matches: 13. CDR3 nucleotides: TGCGCCAGCAGCTGGGTTGGAGGGACAGGGCTTGGCGAGCAGTACTTC. This translates into CASSWVGGTGLGEQYF.

This clonotype was counted many times. This sequence joins TRBV5-1 and TRBJ2-3; D gene unclear. CDR3 size: 13 residues. Trimming took 4 bases from V and 3 from J, leaving 9 bases between them. Looked up from germline, CDR1 is SGHRS and CDR2 is YFSETQ. The CDR3 region is CASSTGGTDTQYF. The CDR3, as DNA: TGCGCCAGCAGCACGGGTGGGACAGATACGCAGTATTTT.

J is TRBJ1-4 and V is TRBV7-9, with 12 nucleotides matching TRBD1. The length of the CDR3 is 15 residues. Per the germline V gene, CDR1 is SEHNR and CDR2 is FQNEAQ (reference sequence). Trimming cost V 4 bases and J 7 bases; bases outside gene matches: 4. The CDR3: CASSWGTGGGEKLFF. The CDR3 DNA is TGTGCCAGCAGCTGGGGGACAGGGGGCGGTGAAAAACTGTTTTTT.

This clonotype was seen a few times. A much more abundant neighbour one base away suggests this may be a read error. The chain uses TRBV5-1 and TRBJ2-5, with D uncertain. Trimming stripped 3 bases from V and 2 bases from J, with 2 bases between. Germline V gives CDR1 SGHRS, CDR2 YFSETQ. There are 11 residues in the CDR3. This CDR3 is CASSWQETQYF. The CDR3, as DNA: TGCGCCAGCAGCTGGCAAGAGACCCAGTACTTC.